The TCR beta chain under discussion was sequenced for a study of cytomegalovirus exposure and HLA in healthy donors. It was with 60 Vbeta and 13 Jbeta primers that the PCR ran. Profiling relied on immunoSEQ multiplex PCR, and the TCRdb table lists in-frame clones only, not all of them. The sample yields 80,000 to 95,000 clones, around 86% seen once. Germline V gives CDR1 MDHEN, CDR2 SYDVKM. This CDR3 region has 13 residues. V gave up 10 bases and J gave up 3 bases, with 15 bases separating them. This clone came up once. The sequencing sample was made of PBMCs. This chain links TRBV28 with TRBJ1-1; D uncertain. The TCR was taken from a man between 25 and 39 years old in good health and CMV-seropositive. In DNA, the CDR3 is TGTGCCACACTTAAGATGGGCCACACTGAAGCTTTCTTT. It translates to CATLKMGHTEAFF.